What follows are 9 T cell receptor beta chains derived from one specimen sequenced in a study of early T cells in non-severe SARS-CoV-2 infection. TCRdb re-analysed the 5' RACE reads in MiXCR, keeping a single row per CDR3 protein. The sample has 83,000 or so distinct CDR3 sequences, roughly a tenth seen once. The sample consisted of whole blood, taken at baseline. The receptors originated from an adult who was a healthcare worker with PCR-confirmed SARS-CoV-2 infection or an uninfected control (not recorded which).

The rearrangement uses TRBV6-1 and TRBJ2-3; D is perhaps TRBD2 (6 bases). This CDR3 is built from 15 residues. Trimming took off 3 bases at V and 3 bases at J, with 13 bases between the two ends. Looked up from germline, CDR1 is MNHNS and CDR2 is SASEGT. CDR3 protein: CASSEGGGRTDTQYF. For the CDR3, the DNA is TGTGCCAGCAGTGAGGGGGGAGGAAGGACAGATACGCAGTATTTT.

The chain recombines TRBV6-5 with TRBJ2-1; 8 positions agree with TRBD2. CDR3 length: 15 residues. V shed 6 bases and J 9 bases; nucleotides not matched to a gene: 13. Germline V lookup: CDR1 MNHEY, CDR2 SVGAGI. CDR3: CASSRPSAGGGEQFF. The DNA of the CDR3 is TGTGCCAGCAGCCGCCCGTCCGCGGGAGGAGGTGAGCAGTTCTTC.

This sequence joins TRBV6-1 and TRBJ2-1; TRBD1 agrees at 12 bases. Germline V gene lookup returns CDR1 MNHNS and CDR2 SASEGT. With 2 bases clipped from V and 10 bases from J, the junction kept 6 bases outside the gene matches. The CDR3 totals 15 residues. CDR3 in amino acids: CASSERDRGRGEQFF. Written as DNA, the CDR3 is TGTGCCAGCAGTGAAAGGGACAGGGGGCGTGGAGAGCAGTTCTTC.

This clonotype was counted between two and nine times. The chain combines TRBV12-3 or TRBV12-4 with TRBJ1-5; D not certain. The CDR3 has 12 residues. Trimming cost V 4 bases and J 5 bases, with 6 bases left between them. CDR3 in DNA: TGTGCCAGCAGTTCGTTGCATCAGCCCCAGCATTTT. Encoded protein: CASSSLHQPQHF.

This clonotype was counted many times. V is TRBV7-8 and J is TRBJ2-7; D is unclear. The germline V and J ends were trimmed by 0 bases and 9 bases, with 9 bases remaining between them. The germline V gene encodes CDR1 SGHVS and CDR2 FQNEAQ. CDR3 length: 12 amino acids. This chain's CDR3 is CASSLAPLPQYF. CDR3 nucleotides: TGTGCCAGCAGCTTAGCGCCCCTGCCGCAGTACTTC.

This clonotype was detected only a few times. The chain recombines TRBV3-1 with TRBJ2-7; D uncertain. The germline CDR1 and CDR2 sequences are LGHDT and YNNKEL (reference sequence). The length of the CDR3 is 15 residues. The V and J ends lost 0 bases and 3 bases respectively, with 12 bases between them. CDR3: CASSQDPNRFYEQYF. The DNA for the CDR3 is TGTGCCAGCAGCCAAGATCCGAACAGATTCTACGAGCAGTACTTC.

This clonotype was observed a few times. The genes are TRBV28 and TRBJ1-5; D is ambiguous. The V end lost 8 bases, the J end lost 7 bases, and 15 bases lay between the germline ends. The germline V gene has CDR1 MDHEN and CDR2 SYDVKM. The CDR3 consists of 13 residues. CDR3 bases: TGTGCCAGCGACGACGGGCGTTTCCAGCCCCAGCATTTT. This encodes CASDDGRFQPQHF.

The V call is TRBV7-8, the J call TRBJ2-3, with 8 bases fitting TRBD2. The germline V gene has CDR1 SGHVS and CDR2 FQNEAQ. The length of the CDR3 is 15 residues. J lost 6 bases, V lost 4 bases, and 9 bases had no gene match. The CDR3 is CASSSLSSSGDTQYF. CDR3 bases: TGTGCCAGCAGCTCCCTCTCTTCTAGCGGGGATACGCAGTATTTT.

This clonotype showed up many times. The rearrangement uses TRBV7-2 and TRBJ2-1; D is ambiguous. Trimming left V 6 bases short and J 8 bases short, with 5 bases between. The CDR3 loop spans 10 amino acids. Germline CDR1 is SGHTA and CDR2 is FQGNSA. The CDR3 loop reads CASRGHEQFF. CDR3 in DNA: TGTGCCAGCAGAGGTCATGAGCAGTTCTTC.